This TCR beta chain was captured by sequencing in a study of T cell clones after liver transplantation. Study as a whole: Pre-transplant mixed lymphocyte reactions yielded third-party-reactive TCRbeta sequences as comparators for graft-donor-reactive sequences.

Concerning this clone itself: Its antigen is as yet unknown.

This CDR3 is 16 amino acids long. The germline gives CDR1 SGHRS, CDR2 YFSETQ. Deletions cut 4 bases from V and 0 bases from J, with 11 bases between. Study results and limitations: Rather than being deleted, graft donor-reactive T cells may have moved into the graft.

Sorting of unstimulated PBMCs yielded separate CD3+CD4+ and CD3+CD8+ fractions. TCRdb keeps only in-frame clones here, not all; method: immunoSEQ multiplex PCR. Among about 53,000 clones listed, around 84% were seen once. The source was CD4+ T cells from blood, collected before liver transplant. The TCR was taken from a human donor who received a liver transplant. This chain connects TRBV5-1 to TRBJ1-6; tentatively, D is TRBD1 (5 bases). The CDR3 spells CASSKDTSSYNSPLHF. The CDR3 nucleotides read TGCGCCAGCAGCAAGGACACGAGCTCCTATAATTCACCCCTCCACTTT. The whole variable domain, remainder taken from reference TRBV5-1 and TRBJ1-6, is KAGVTQTPRYLIKTRGQQVTLSCSPISGHRSVSWYQQTPGQGLQFLFEYFSETQRNKGNFPGRFSGRQFSNSRSEMNVSTLELGDSALYLCASSKDTSSYNSPLHFGNGTRLTVT.